Listed below are T cell receptor beta chains from one sample, sequenced in a study of cytomegalovirus exposure and HLA in healthy donors. Only in-frame clones appear in the TCRdb table, and some are missing; sequencing was by immunoSEQ multiplex PCR. Here the sample spans roughly 190,000 clones, roughly 79% being singletons. The sample was PBMCs. These TCRs come from a woman aged 25 to 39 in good health and CMV-seropositive. Each CDR3 is given with its conserved first and last residue. D genes are given only for firm matches. Clone size is given for some rows only: seen once, a few or many times, or a class if the clone is expanded.

J | V | size | length | D | CDR3 | DNA
TRBJ1-6 | TRBV28 | few | 18 | . | CASSSNNRQSSYNSPLHF | TGTGCCAGCAGTTCAAATAACCGACAGAGCTCCTATAATTCACCCCTCCACTTT
TRBJ2-7 | TRBV19 | . | 15 | TRBD1 | CASSPGQAYSYEQYF | TGTGCCAGTAGCCCAGGACAGGCCTACTCCTACGAGCAGTACTTC
TRBJ1-4 | TRBV5-6 | . | 16 | . | CASSLIGGTANEKLFF | TGTGCCAGCAGCTTGATTGGCGGGACGGCTAATGAAAAACTGTTTTTT
TRBJ1-1 | TRBV19 | few | 15 | . | CASTFGGHSNTEAFF | TGTGCCAGTACCTTCGGAGGTCATTCGAACACTGAAGCTTTCTTT
TRBJ2-5 | TRBV7-6 | . | 16 | . | CASAMFEGAFQETQYF | TGTGCCAGCGCTATGTTTGAGGGAGCCTTCCAAGAGACCCAGTACTTC
TRBJ1-2 | TRBV25-1 | . | 12 | . | CASSESSYGYTF | TGTGCCAGCAGTGAATCCTCCTATGGCTACACCTTC
TRBJ2-1 | TRBV5-1 | . | 14 | TRBD1 | CASVRDRSGNEQFF | TGCGCCAGCGTCCGGGACAGGTCAGGGAATGAGCAGTTCTTC
TRBJ2-2 | TRBV6-4 | . | 14 | TRBD2 | CASSSGGATGELFF | TGTGCCAGCAGTAGCGGGGGGGCCACCGGGGAGCTGTTTTTT
TRBJ2-3 | TRBV29-1 | . | 12 | . | CSYLRRKDTQYF | TGCAGCTACCTTCGGAGAAAAGATACGCAGTATTTT
TRBJ2-7 | TRBV28 | . | 16 | TRBD2 | CASSFSLAGLSYEQYF | TGTGCCAGCAGTTTCTCACTAGCGGGCCTTTCCTACGAGCAGTACTTC
TRBJ1-1 | TRBV27 | . | 17 | TRBD1 | CASSSRTGGLSLTEAFF | TGTGCCAGCAGTTCCAGGACAGGGGGCCTCTCTTTGACTGAAGCTTTCTTT
TRBJ1-1 | TRBV6-5 | once | 16 | . | CASSYRTRSQATEAFF | TGTGCCAGCAGTTACCGCACCCGATCCCAGGCGACTGAAGCTTTCTTT
TRBJ1-4 | TRBV19 | . | 13 | . | CASKGVNSEKLFF | TGTGCCAGTAAAGGGGTTAATTCGGAAAAACTGTTTTTT
TRBJ2-1 | TRBV5-4 | . | 13 | . | CASSPGLNNEQFF | TGTGCCAGCAGCCCCGGACTCAACAATGAGCAGTTCTTC
TRBJ1-2 | TRBV27 | . | 13 | . | CASSADGVLIVTF | TGTGCCAGCAGTGCGGACGGGGTCTTAATTGTGACCTTC
TRBJ2-5 | TRBV7-7 | . | 14 | . | CASSSNRQQETQYF | TGTGCCAGCAGCTCAAACCGACAGCAAGAGACCCAGTACTTC
TRBJ1-1 | TRBV28 | . | 15 | . | CASSFTGRMNTEAFF | TGTGCCAGCAGTTTCACAGGCCGGATGAACACTGAAGCTTTCTTT
TRBJ2-2 | TRBV9 | . | 16 | . | CASSVADRRNTGELFF | TGTGCCAGCAGCGTAGCGGACAGAAGAAACACCGGGGAGCTGTTTTTT
TRBJ2-1 | TRBV30 | . | 16 | TRBD2 | CAWRSLGLAGAGRTFF | TGTGCCTGGAGGTCCCTAGGACTAGCGGGAGCGGGACGAACTTTCTTC
TRBJ2-1 | TRBV18 | . | 16 | TRBD2 | CASSTIETGTSGEQFF | TGTGCCAGCTCAACTATCGAAACCGGGACTAGCGGTGAGCAGTTCTTC
TRBJ1-2 | TRBV5-1 | . | 14 | . | CASSFGVGAYGYTF | TGCGCCAGCAGCTTCGGTGTGGGGGCATATGGCTACACCTTC
TRBJ2-3 | TRBV5-1 | . | 16 | TRBD1 | CASSLQGQGITDTQYF | TGCGCCAGCAGCTTGCAGGGACAGGGAATAACAGATACGCAGTATTTT
TRBJ1-1 | TRBV4-1 | . | 14 | . | CASSQLGNRDEAFF | TGCGCCAGCAGCCAATTAGGAAACAGGGATGAAGCTTTCTTT
TRBJ2-1 | TRBV9 | . | 15 | . | CASSVGPGASNEQFF | TGTGCCAGCAGCGTAGGTCCGGGAGCTTCTAATGAGCAGTTCTTC
TRBJ1-1 | TRBV9 | . | 12 | . | CASSQQGTEAFF | TGTGCCAGCAGCCAACAGGGAACTGAAGCTTTCTTT
TRBJ1-2 | TRBV5-1 | . | 16 | . | CASSNTTGKANYGYTF | TGCGCCAGCAGCAATACAACAGGGAAAGCTAACTATGGCTACACCTTC
TRBJ2-5 | TRBV10-2 | once | 14 | TRBD2 | CASSPSGRSETQYF | TGCGCCAGCAGCCCTAGCGGGAGGTCGGAGACCCAGTACTTC
TRBJ2-3 | TRBV18 | . | 13 | TRBD2 | CASSQGLAGIEYF | TGTGCCAGCTCACAGGGACTAGCGGGAATTGAGTATTTT
TRBJ1-6 | TRBV6-1 | . | 15 | . | CASSEDGHYNSPLHF | TGTGCCAGCAGTGAAGACGGACACTATAATTCACCCCTCCACTTT
TRBJ1-6 | TRBV4-1 | few | 17 | TRBD1 | CASSLGQGSPYNSPLHF | TGCGCCAGCAGCCTCGGACAGGGGAGCCCCTATAATTCACCCCTCCACTTT
TRBJ1-3 | TRBV28 | . | 15 | . | CASVRQDTAGNTIYF | TGTGCCAGCGTCCGCCAAGACACTGCTGGAAACACCATATATTTT
TRBJ2-7 | TRBV27 | . | 14 | TRBD1 | CATHDRGISYEQYF | TGTGCCACCCATGACAGGGGTATCTCCTACGAGCAGTACTTC
TRBJ2-7 | TRBV7-8 | . | 16 | TRBD1 | CASSLPGQGTSYEQYF | TGTGCCAGCAGCTTACCGGGACAGGGTACTTCCTACGAGCAGTACTTC
TRBJ2-2 | TRBV5-1 | once | 15 | TRBD2 | CASSKPGLEAGELFF | TGCGCCAGCAGCAAACCGGGACTAGAAGCCGGGGAGCTGTTTTTT
TRBJ2-7 | TRBV5-1 | . | 13 | . | CASSSKVRGEQYF | TGCGCCAGCAGCTCCAAGGTCCGGGGCGAGCAGTACTTC
TRBJ2-7 | TRBV27 | . | 14 | . | CASSARDKLYEQYF | TGTGCCAGCAGTGCCCGGGACAAACTTTACGAGCAGTACTTC
TRBJ2-4 | TRBV7-2 | . | 17 | TRBD2 | CASSDRTSGRAKNIQYF | TGTGCCAGCAGCGACCGGACTAGCGGGAGAGCCAAAAACATTCAGTACTTC
TRBJ2-5 | TRBV6-5 | . | 11 | . | CATLAGETQYF | TGTGCCACACTAGCAGGAGAGACCCAGTACTTC
TRBJ1-5 | TRBV2 | . | 13 | . | CASNRAQGRPQHF | TGTGCCAGCAACCGGGCCCAAGGGAGGCCCCAGCATTTT
TRBJ1-2 | TRBV30 | . | 12 | . | CAWTQGSYGYTF | TGTGCCTGGACCCAGGGTAGCTATGGCTACACCTTC
TRBJ1-2 | TRBV7-9 | . | 16 | TRBD1 | CASSSRDRDQGYGYTF | TGTGCCAGCAGCTCTCGTGACAGGGATCAAGGCTATGGCTACACCTTC
TRBJ2-1 | TRBV6-5 | once | 15 | . | CASSQDIRNDNEQFF | TGTGCCAGCAGTCAGGACATTAGGAATGACAATGAGCAGTTCTTC
TRBJ1-5 | TRBV30 | once | 14 | . | CAWSRGGDNQPQHF | TGTGCCTGGAGTAGAGGGGGGGACAATCAGCCCCAGCATTTT
TRBJ2-2 | TRBV7-7 | . | 13 | TRBD2 | CASRAGGAGELFF | TGTGCCAGCAGGGCGGGAGGGGCCGGGGAGCTGTTTTTT
TRBJ2-7 | TRBV6-5 | . | 15 | TRBD1 | CASSGKGTGAYEQYF | TGTGCCAGCAGTGGGAAGGGGACAGGGGCCTACGAGCAGTACTTC
TRBJ2-7 | TRBV7-2 | . | 13 | TRBD1 | CASTPDRAWEQYF | TGTGCCAGCACCCCAGACAGGGCCTGGGAGCAGTACTTC
TRBJ1-1 | TRBV25-1 | . | 13 | . | CASSGGMNTEAFF | TGTGCCAGCTCGGGAGGGATGAACACTGAAGCTTTCTTT
TRBJ1-1 | TRBV10-2 | . | 14 | . | CASSANDKPGEAFF | TGCGCCAGCAGTGCGAACGACAAGCCGGGAGAAGCTTTCTTT
TRBJ2-1 | TRBV28 | . | 14 | . | CASTQDLGYNEQFF | TGTGCCAGCACACAGGACCTCGGATACAATGAGCAGTTCTTC
TRBJ1-2 | TRBV6-6 | . | 14 | . | CASSYSGRESGYTF | TGTGCCAGCAGTTACTCGGGCAGGGAAAGTGGCTACACCTTC
TRBJ1-5 | TRBV4-3 | . | 15 | . | CASSQESGANQPQHF | TGCGCCAGCAGCCAAGAATCAGGGGCCAATCAGCCCCAGCATTTT
TRBJ1-1 | TRBV10-3 | . | 13 | TRBD1 | CAISGDRETEAFF | TGTGCCATCAGTGGGGACAGGGAGACTGAAGCTTTCTTT
TRBJ1-3 | TRBV6-5 | . | 15 | TRBD1 | CASSFGQGGGNTIYF | TGTGCCAGCAGCTTCGGACAGGGGGGCGGAAACACCATATATTTT
TRBJ2-3 | TRBV7-2 | . | 14 | . | CASRLELAADTQYF | TGTGCCAGCAGATTAGAGCTAGCCGCAGATACGCAGTATTTT
TRBJ2-5 | TRBV29-1 | . | 13 | . | CSVEGTVKETQYF | TGCAGCGTTGAAGGGACAGTAAAAGAGACCCAGTACTTC
TRBJ1-2 | TRBV7-2 | . | 18 | . | CASVRSPTASNLNYGYTF | TGTGCCAGCGTCCGAAGCCCGACAGCTTCCAATCTTAACTATGGCTACACCTTC
TRBJ1-2 | TRBV5-5 | . | 14 | . | CASTPSQAVSGYTF | TGTGCCAGCACCCCCTCCCAGGCCGTATCTGGCTACACCTTC